The 6 T cell receptor beta chains presented below share a single source sample, sequenced in a study of blood T cell repertoires in COVID-19. Clones were sequenced by immunoSEQ multiplex PCR, and TCRdb holds only the in-frame ones, with some missing. The sample lists about 300,000 clones, approximately 84% occurring once. Sequences were obtained from peripheral blood. The origin of the receptors is a human donor with COVID-19, enrolled during active disease. The donor label of this sample is uncertain.

The V call is TRBV7-8, the J call TRBJ2-7, with 11 bases aligning to TRBD1. This CDR3 region has 16 residues. The germline CDR1 and CDR2 sequences are SGHVS and FQNEAQ. Trimming took 5 bases from V and 7 from J; bases not matched to a gene: 13. CDR3 DNA sequence: TGTGCCAGCAGCCTCCCGAGGGGACAGGGGGTGAGGGAGCAGTACTTC. This codes for CASSLPRGQGVREQYF.

The V and J genes are TRBV6-6 and TRBJ2-5; possible D gene TRBD1, 5 bases. In germline, CDR1 is MNHNY, CDR2 SVGAGI (reference sequence). This CDR3 is 14 amino acids long. V was shortened by 0 bases and J by 9 bases, with 14 bases between the two germline ends. CDR3 protein: CASSYSSLEGAQYF. CDR3 in DNA: TGTGCCAGCAGTTACTCGTCTTTGGAAGGGGCCCAGTACTTC.

Here the CDR3 DNA reads TGTGCCAGTAGTACCGGGTTCTACAATGAGCAGTTCTTC. Its translation is CASSTGFYNEQFF. The V and J genes are TRBV19 and TRBJ2-1; D gene ambiguous. The germline CDR1 and CDR2 sequences are LNHDA and SQIVND (reference sequence). This CDR3 comprises 13 residues. V was shortened by 4 bases and J by 3 bases, with 7 bases between the two germline ends.

This clone appeared a single time. The rearrangement joins TRBV3-1 (or the pseudogene TRBV3-2) to TRBJ1-5, with TRBD1 matching over 7 bases. The CDR3 consists of 14 residues. Germline CDR1 is LGHDT and CDR2 is YNNKEL (reference sequence). Trimming at V came to 4 bases and at J to 1 base, leaving 1 base not matched to a gene. Written as DNA, the CDR3 is TGTGCCAGCAGCCTGGACAGGAGCAATCAGCCCCAGCATTTT. Translation: CASSLDRSNQPQHF.

Here the CDR3 DNA reads TGTGCCACCAGCAGAGATCAGGTATATAGCAATCAGCCCCAGCATTTT. Translation gives CATSRDQVYSNQPQHF. The chain joins TRBV15 to TRBJ1-5; no definite D call. With 0 bases removed from V and 0 bases from J, the gap between germline ends came to 9 bases. CDR1 is LNHNV, CDR2 YYDKDF, per germline (reference sequence). This CDR3 is built from 16 residues. Variable domain in full (rest from reference TRBV15 and TRBJ1-5): DAMVIQNPRYQVTQFGKPVTLSCSQTLNHNVMYWYQQKSSQAPKLLFHYYDKDFNNEADTPDNFQSRRPNTSFCFLDIRSPGLGDTAMYLCATSRDQVYSNQPQHFGDGTRLSIL.

Remarks on this clone: At the DNA level, this CDR3 is encoded by other sequences in the same sample as well. The V and J genes are TRBV11-2 and TRBJ1-1; D is undetermined. The CDR3 spans 12 residues. With 3 bases removed from V and 1 base from J, the gap between germline ends came to 3 bases. The germline CDR1 and CDR2 sequences are SGHAT and FQNNGV. The CDR3 sequence is CASSFRNTEAFF. Here the CDR3 DNA reads TGTGCCAGCAGCTTCAGGAACACTGAAGCTTTCTTT.